This T cell receptor beta chain was sequenced in a study of T cell responses to AZD1222 COVID-19 vaccine. Trimming at V came to 4 bases and at J to 4 bases, leaving 12 bases not matched to a gene. CDR1 is SGHDN and CDR2 is FVKESK in the germline V gene. The CDR3 is 16 residues long. Study-wide findings and caveats: Females outnumbered males among donors, who were mostly white British; clonal diversity was possibly underestimated. Of the AZD1222 recipients, only 5 or 6 were seropositive at baseline.

About this clone itself: Its antigen is unknown.

TCRdb's table, derived via immunoSEQ multiplex PCR, lists solely in-frame clones and lacks some. The repertoire holds 150,000 or so clones, with around 92% as singletons. The clonotype originates from an adult who received the AZD1222 COVID-19 vaccine. The chain carries TRBV14 and TRBJ2-5, with 7 nucleotides matching TRBD1. Sequenced here: peripheral blood, sampled 28 days after the second AZD1222 dose. The CDR3 DNA follows: TGTGCCAGCAGCCTGCGACAGGGTAGATTCTTAGAGACCCAGTACTTC. Protein: CASSLRQGRFLETQYF.